This TCR beta chain was captured by sequencing in a study of tumor-infiltrating lymphocytes in primary liver carcinoma. Study at large: The tumors, T1-T3 N0M0 lesions, were roughly 4.2 to 10 cm across. Roughly 3.5 to 7.13 million productive TCRbeta reads came from each sample, comparable across tissue types.

TCR beta cDNA was made from 500 ng total RNA with a constant-region primer. Libraries for TCR beta were built through three nested multiplex PCR rounds, which together made up a slightly modified ARM-PCR procedure. PCR rounds one and two used TRBV1-TRBV30 forward primers with a C-beta reverse primer for around 9 cycles each. MiXCR was run by TCRdb on the multiplex PCR reads, yielding one entry per CDR3 protein. The sample carries about 180,000 distinct CDR3 sequences, about 60% recorded once. Comment on this clonotype: One end of the junction fails to match germline, which may point to a read error.

CDR1 is MNHNY, CDR2 SVGAGI, per germline (reference sequence). CDR3 length: 16 residues. Germline DNA was extracted too, while blood RNA derived from unsorted whole blood. This TCR was recovered from a man in his forties with primary liver carcinoma and hepatitis B virus infection. The V call is TRBV6-6, the J call TRBJ2-7; D is possibly TRBD2 (5 bases). Sequences were obtained from peripheral blood. For the CDR3, the DNA is TGTGCCAGCAGTTACCGAGCCCCGACGGGAACCTACGAGCAGAACTTC. Translation gives CASSYRAPTGTYEQNF.